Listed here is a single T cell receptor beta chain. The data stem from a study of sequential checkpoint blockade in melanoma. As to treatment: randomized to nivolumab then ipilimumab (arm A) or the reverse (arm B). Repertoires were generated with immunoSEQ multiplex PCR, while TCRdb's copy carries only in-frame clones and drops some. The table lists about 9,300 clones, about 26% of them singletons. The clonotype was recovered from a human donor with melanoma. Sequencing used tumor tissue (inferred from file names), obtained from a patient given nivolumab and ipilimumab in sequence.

The CDR3 loop reads CASSPKGGVEAFF. CDR3 nucleotides: TGTGCCAGCTCCCCAAAAGGGGGGGTGGAAGCTTTCTTT. The chain employs TRBV18 and TRBJ1-1, with TRBD1 as a possible D gene (6 bases). The V end was cut by 6 bases, the J end by 8 bases, with 16 bases between. This CDR3 region has 13 residues. The germline V gene has CDR1 KGHSH and CDR2 LQKENI.